The 24 T cell receptor beta chains below were found in one sample sequenced in a study of cytomegalovirus exposure and HLA in healthy donors (dated by TCRdb to 2015 to 2018). Library preparation employed the immunoSEQ multiplex PCR assay. The multiplex PCR relied on a mix of 60 forward primers for TCR Vbeta segments and 13 reverse primers for TCR Jbeta segments. TCRdb mirrors the immuneACCESS table, restricted to in-frame sequences. Some clones are absent from its copies; in checked studies, under half trace to an unresolved V gene, and the reason for the others is unknown. The sample profile shows some 150,000 clones; roughly 85% of them were found once. 2% to 2.5% of the sample is taken by the ten largest. The sample consisted of PBMCs. The origin of the receptors is a woman younger than 30 in good health and CMV-seronegative.

The chain recombines TRBV5-1 with TRBJ1-4; D is uncertain. This CDR3 region has 14 residues. With 0 bases removed from V and 7 bases from J, the gap between germline ends came to 10 bases. The V gene's germline CDR1 is SGHRS and CDR2 YFSETQ. The CDR3 bases are TGCGCCAGCAGCTTGGTCGGGAACGGTGAAAAACTGTTTTTT. Its translation is CASSLVGNGEKLFF.

The chain joins TRBV30 to TRBJ1-6, with 7 bases that match TRBD1. The germline gives CDR1 GTSNPN, CDR2 SVGIG (reference sequence). The CDR3 contains 13 residues. Losses at the gene ends were 4 bases for V and 8 bases for J; bases not matched to a gene: 5. The CDR3 DNA is TGTGCCTGGAACTTCCAGGGGGATTCACCCCTCCACTTT. This codes for CAWNFQGDSPLHF.

This sequence joins TRBV5-1 and TRBJ2-3; the match to TRBD2 covers 14 bases. The CDR3 contains 15 residues. V dropped 3 bases and J dropped 7; count of bases not matched to a gene: 4. Germline V gives CDR1 SGHRS, CDR2 YFSETQ. The CDR3 sequence: CASSSTSGGAYTQYF. In DNA, the CDR3 is TGCGCCAGCAGCTCGACTAGCGGGGGGGCCTATACGCAGTATTTT.

A single count supports this clone. The rearrangement joins TRBV2 to TRBJ2-1; TRBD1 agrees at 7 bases. J gave up 8 bases and V 5 bases, and 15 bases lay outside the gene matches. Germline CDR1 reads SNHLY; CDR2 reads FYNNEI. The CDR3 contains 16 residues. The CDR3 DNA reads as TGTGCCAGCAGTAACCGGGACAGCCTAGCTTTGGATGAGCAGTTCTTC. Amino acid sequence: CASSNRDSLALDEQFF.

CDR3 sequence: CSAGGAGTDTQYF. DNA for the CDR3: TGCAGCGCGGGGGGGGCAGGCACAGATACGCAGTATTTT. The chain joins TRBV29-1 to TRBJ2-3, with 8 nucleotides matching TRBD2. Germline CDR1 reads SQVTM; CDR2 reads ANQGSEA. Unmatched junction bases numbered 4, after V lost 7 bases and J lost 1 base. The length of the CDR3 is 13 residues.

This sequence joins TRBV6-6 and TRBJ2-4; D perhaps matches TRBD2 (5 bases). Deletions cut 2 bases from V and 8 bases from J, with 13 bases between. CDR1 and CDR2 (germline): MNHNY, SVGAGI (reference sequence). CDR3 length: 14 amino acids. Here the CDR3 reads CASSYIGNGDIQYF. In DNA, the CDR3 is TGTGCCAGCAGTTACATCGGGAACGGGGACATTCAGTACTTC.

V and J are TRBV20-1 and TRBJ2-3; D is unclear. This CDR3 comprises 8 residues. The V and J ends lost 6 bases and 13 bases respectively, with 8 bases between them. Germline lookup yields CDR1 DFQATT and CDR2 SNEGSKA (reference sequence). CDR3 DNA sequence: TGCAGTGCCCGAGGAGAGTATTTT. This gives the protein CSARGEYF.

A single count supports this clone. The CDR3 DNA follows: TGTGCCAGCAGCCTCCGAAGGGGGGGAAACACAGATACGCAGTATTTT. This sequence encodes CASSLRRGGNTDTQYF. The genes are TRBV4-2 and TRBJ2-3, with D possibly being TRBD2 (7 bases). V was cut by 4 bases and J by 2 bases, with 16 bases left in between. Germline assignment: CDR1 LGHNA and CDR2 YNFKEQ. This CDR3 has 16 amino acids.

CDR3 sequence: CASSGTGVSYEQYF. As DNA, the CDR3 is TGTGCCAGCAGTGGTACAGGGGTATCCTACGAGCAGTACTTC. This sequence joins TRBV2 and TRBJ2-7, with 7 positions matching TRBD1. The length of the CDR3 is 14 residues. V trimming: 4 bases; J trimming: 1 base; junction bases outside the gene matches: 4. CDR1 is SNHLY, CDR2 FYNNEI, per germline.

The genes are TRBV6-1 and TRBJ1-4; D is possibly TRBD1 (5 bases). Germline V gives CDR1 MNHNS, CDR2 SASEGT. The CDR3 length is 17 residues. The ends were cut back, 4 bases at V and 8 bases at J, with 23 bases in the middle. CDR3 protein: CASSVSFRGRAGEKLFF. The CDR3 DNA follows: TGTGCCAGCAGTGTATCGTTTAGGGGCAGGGCCGGAGAAAAACTGTTTTTT.

The chain has TRBV4-1 and TRBJ1-2; possible D gene TRBD1, 5 bases. The V gene's germline CDR1 is MGHRA and CDR2 YSYEKL. The CDR3 extends over 15 amino acids. Between the trimmed V and J ends, which lost 4 bases and 4 bases, there was a span of 16 bases. CDR3 nucleotide sequence: TGCGCCAGCAGCCTTAATGACAGATTAGTCTATGGCTACACCTTC. Translation: CASSLNDRLVYGYTF.

The chain carries TRBV12-2 and TRBJ2-7; the table's D gene call, TRBD1, was not cross checked with the DNA. TRBV12-2 is a pseudogene segment. This CDR3 contains 15 residues. The CDR3 bases are TGTGCAAGTCGCTTAGGGGACAGGGCAACCTACGAGCAGTACTTC. Protein sequence: CASRLGDRATYEQYF.

This chain connects TRBV4-3 to TRBJ2-5, with 9 bases identical to TRBD1. Germline assignment: CDR1 LGHNA and CDR2 YSLEER. The CDR3 is 18 residues long. The junction had 21 bases not matched to a gene; V was cut back by 3 bases and J by 10 bases. For the CDR3, the DNA is TGCGCCAGCAGCCAGGGGACAGGGATCTTCCCAACAAAGCAGGACCAGTACTTC. Translating gives CASSQGTGIFPTKQDQYF.

The gene calls are TRBV10-3 and TRBJ2-1; 7 nucleotides agree with TRBD1. Trimming took 7 bases from V and 1 from J; bases not matched to a gene: 7. CDR3 length: 15 amino acids. Per the germline V gene, CDR1 is ENHRY and CDR2 is SYGVKD. CDR3 protein: CAINGQASSYNEQFF. The DNA for the CDR3 is TGTGCCATCAACGGACAGGCGAGTTCCTACAATGAGCAGTTCTTC.

In the case of this clone: An end of the junction does not agree with germline; a read error may underlie this. This sequence joins TRBV7-7 and TRBJ2-5; possibly TRBD2 for D (5 bases). The CDR3 runs to 15 residues. CDR1 SSHAT and CDR2 FNYEAQ come from the germline V gene (reference sequence). CDR3 protein: CASSSTNGVGETQYF. The CDR3 nucleotides read TGTGCTAGCAGTTCGACTAATGGCGTGGGAGAGACCCAGTACTTC. Full variable domain (outside the CDR3, taken from reference TRBV7-7 and TRBJ2-5): GAGVSQSPRYKVTKRGQDVTLRCDPISSHATLYWYQQALGQGPEFLTYFNYEAQPDKSGLPSDRFSAERPEGSISTLTIQRTEQRDSAMYRCASSSTNGVGETQYFGPGTRLLVL.

This rearrangement joins TRBV28 to TRBJ2-7; TRBD1 is a possible D gene (6 bases). Looked up from germline, CDR1 is MDHEN and CDR2 is SYDVKM. Trimming cost V 1 base and J 6 bases, with 13 bases left between them. CDR3 length: 14 residues. CDR3 DNA sequence: TGTGCCAGCAGTTTATTTTCGACAGGAGGCGAGCAGTACTTC. This encodes CASSLFSTGGEQYF.

This clone was counted a few times. The chain couples TRBV6-6 to TRBJ2-3; tentatively, D is TRBD2 (7 bases). Trimming left V 8 bases short and J 6 bases short, with 15 bases between. CDR3 length: 13 amino acids. The germline CDR1 and CDR2 sequences are MNHNY and SVGAGI (reference sequence). CDR3 nucleotides: TGTGCCAGCGGGGGGGCAGTAGGGGATACGCAGTATTTT. Translated: CASGGAVGDTQYF.

This clone was counted a few times. The rearrangement links TRBV4-3 to TRBJ1-4, with 7 bases aligning to TRBD1. The germline gives CDR1 LGHNA, CDR2 YSLEER. J gave up 0 bases and V 1 base, and 5 bases lay outside the gene matches. CDR3 size: 17 residues. In DNA, the CDR3 is TGCGCCAGCAGCCAAGGGAACAGGGGACCAACTAATGAAAAACTGTTTTTT. Encoded protein: CASSQGNRGPTNEKLFF.

The chain uses TRBV18 and TRBJ2-1, with 8 bases fitting TRBD1. The CDR3 has 16 amino acids. Germline CDR1 and CDR2: KGHSH and LQKENI. Unmatched junction bases numbered 4, after V lost 0 bases and J lost 3 bases. The chain's CDR3 is CASSPPGTGIYNEQFF. DNA for the CDR3: TGTGCCAGCTCACCACCCGGGACAGGCATCTACAATGAGCAGTTCTTC. Supplemented by reference TRBV18 and TRBJ2-1, the full variable domain reads NAGVMQNPRHLVRRRGQEARLRCSPMKGHSHVYWYRQLPEEGLKFMVYLQKENIIDESGMPKERFSAEFPKEGPSILRIQQVVRGDSAAYFCASSPPGTGIYNEQFFGPGTRLTVL.

The CDR3 coding sequence is TGTGCCATCGCCTTCGGGGGGGTTAACTATGGCTACACCTTC. Translation: CAIAFGGVNYGYTF. The chain couples TRBV10-3 to TRBJ1-2; tentative D call: TRBD1 (5 bases). The CDR3 length is 14 residues. V lost 8 bases and J 1 base, leaving 14 bases between the germline ends. CDR1 and CDR2 (germline): ENHRY, SYGVKD.

The chain links TRBV6-5 to TRBJ2-3; 9 nucleotides agree with TRBD2. The CDR3 has 14 residues. Germline assignment: CDR1 MNHEY and CDR2 SVGAGI. The V and J ends lost 6 bases and 1 base, in that order; junction bases with no gene match: 2. This chain's CDR3 is CASSQRGGTDTQYF. Here the CDR3 DNA reads TGTGCCAGCAGCCAGCGGGGGGGCACAGATACGCAGTATTTT.

The V call is TRBV2, the J call TRBJ2-7; 7 bases agree with TRBD1. Judging by the DNA end, TRBJ2-1 fits better; the J call may be wrong. Germline CDR1 SNHLY, CDR2 FYNNEI. CDR3 length equals 14 residues. In DNA, the CDR3 is TGTGCCAGCGGGGGACAGAGCTCCTACAATGAGCAGTTCTTC. Translated: CASGGQSSYNEQFF.

V gene TRBV6-4 combines with J gene TRBJ2-2, with 8 bases aligning to TRBD1. V shed 3 bases and J 4 bases; nucleotides not matched to a gene: 4. Germline V gives CDR1 MRHNA, CDR2 SNTAGT. This CDR3 is built from 15 residues. The DNA of the CDR3 is TGTGCCAGCAGTGAAACCACAGGGGGCACCGGGGAGCTGTTTTTT. Its translation is CASSETTGGTGELFF.

This clone has a handful of counts. Other DNA sequences within the sample encode an identical CDR3. This chain uses TRBV2 with TRBJ2-7; TRBD1 agrees at 10 bases. The junction had 3 bases not matched to a gene; V was cut back by 5 bases and J by 5 bases. Germline V gene lookup returns CDR1 SNHLY and CDR2 FYNNEI. This CDR3 is built from 13 residues. The CDR3 is CASSRQGANEQYF. The CDR3 bases are TGTGCCAGCAGTAGACAGGGGGCTAACGAGCAGTACTTC. Full variable domain (remainder filled in from reference TRBV2 and TRBJ2-7): EPEVTQTPSHQVTQMGQEVILRCVPISNHLYFYWYRQILGQKVEFLVSFYNNEISEKSEIFDDQFSVERPDGSNFTLKIRSTKLEDSAMYFCASSRQGANEQYFGPGTRLTVT.